A selection of T cell receptor beta chains follows, all from one sample in a study of blood T cell repertoires in COVID-19. Clones were sequenced by immunoSEQ multiplex PCR, and TCRdb holds only the in-frame ones, with some missing. Counted here are about 200,000 clones, about 83% occurring once; the ten biggest clones make up 7% to 10%. Material for sequencing was peripheral blood. The receptors derive from a woman aged 50 to 60 with acute or convalescent COVID-19. CDR3s include the opening cysteine and the closing phenylalanine or tryptophan. A D gene is named only where the DNA matches it firmly. Some rows mark clone size as missing; the rest say once, few, many or name a class of expanded clone.

clone_size,j_call,d_call,v_call,cdr3_nt,cdr3_aa
.,TRBJ2-1,TRBD2,TRBV2,TGTGCCAGCTCGAGACGAGCGACTAGCGGGAGTAATGAGCAGTTCTTC,CASSRRATSGSNEQFF
many,TRBJ1-4,TRBD1,TRBV24-1,TGTGCCACCAGTGCCCCGGACAGGGGGAAGGAAAAACTGTTTTTT,CATSAPDRGKEKLFF
.,TRBJ2-5,TRBD2,TRBV30,TGTGCCTGGAGTCGGACTAGCGAGACCCAGTACTTC,CAWSRTSETQYF
.,TRBJ2-6,.,TRBV28,TGTGCCAGCAGTTCCCAATACAGGGTTGGAACTGGGGCCAACGTCCTGACTTTC,CASSSQYRVGTGANVLTF
.,TRBJ2-7,.,TRBV19,TGTGCCAGTAGTACCACCCGGGCAGGGCGGAACGAGCAGTACTTC,CASSTTRAGRNEQYF
.,TRBJ2-7,.,TRBV28,TGTGCCAGCGGGCTAGCGTCCTACGAGCAGTACTTC,CASGLASYEQYF
.,TRBJ1-5,TRBD1,TRBV10-3,TGTGCCAGCAAGGACAGCGCCGACAGGGCCCCAAGCAATCAGCCCCAGCATTTT,CASKDSADRAPSNQPQHF
.,TRBJ2-5,TRBD2,TRBV13,TGTGCCAGCAGCTCTTCAGGGACTAGCGGGAGAGAGACCCAGTACTTC,CASSSSGTSGRETQYF
.,TRBJ2-1,.,TRBV7-9,TGTGCCAGCAGCTTAGGGGGACTTCCCTTCTACAATGAGCAGTTCTTC,CASSLGGLPFYNEQFF
.,TRBJ2-1,.,TRBV9,TGTGCCAGCAGCGTAAGGGGGAGCTCCTACAATGAGCAGTTCTTC,CASSVRGSSYNEQFF
.,TRBJ2-3,TRBD1,TRBV24-1,TGTGCCACCAGTGATACAGGGGGCTCTTATTTCGATACGCAGTATTTT,CATSDTGGSYFDTQYF
.,TRBJ1-4,.,TRBV19,TGTGCCAGTAGCGAACAGATTTCAACTAATGAAAAACTGTTTTTT,CASSEQISTNEKLFF
.,TRBJ2-1,TRBD2,TRBV5-1,TGCGCCAGCAGCAGTTCTAGCGGGAGTGTATTTGAGCAGTTCTTC,CASSSSSGSVFEQFF